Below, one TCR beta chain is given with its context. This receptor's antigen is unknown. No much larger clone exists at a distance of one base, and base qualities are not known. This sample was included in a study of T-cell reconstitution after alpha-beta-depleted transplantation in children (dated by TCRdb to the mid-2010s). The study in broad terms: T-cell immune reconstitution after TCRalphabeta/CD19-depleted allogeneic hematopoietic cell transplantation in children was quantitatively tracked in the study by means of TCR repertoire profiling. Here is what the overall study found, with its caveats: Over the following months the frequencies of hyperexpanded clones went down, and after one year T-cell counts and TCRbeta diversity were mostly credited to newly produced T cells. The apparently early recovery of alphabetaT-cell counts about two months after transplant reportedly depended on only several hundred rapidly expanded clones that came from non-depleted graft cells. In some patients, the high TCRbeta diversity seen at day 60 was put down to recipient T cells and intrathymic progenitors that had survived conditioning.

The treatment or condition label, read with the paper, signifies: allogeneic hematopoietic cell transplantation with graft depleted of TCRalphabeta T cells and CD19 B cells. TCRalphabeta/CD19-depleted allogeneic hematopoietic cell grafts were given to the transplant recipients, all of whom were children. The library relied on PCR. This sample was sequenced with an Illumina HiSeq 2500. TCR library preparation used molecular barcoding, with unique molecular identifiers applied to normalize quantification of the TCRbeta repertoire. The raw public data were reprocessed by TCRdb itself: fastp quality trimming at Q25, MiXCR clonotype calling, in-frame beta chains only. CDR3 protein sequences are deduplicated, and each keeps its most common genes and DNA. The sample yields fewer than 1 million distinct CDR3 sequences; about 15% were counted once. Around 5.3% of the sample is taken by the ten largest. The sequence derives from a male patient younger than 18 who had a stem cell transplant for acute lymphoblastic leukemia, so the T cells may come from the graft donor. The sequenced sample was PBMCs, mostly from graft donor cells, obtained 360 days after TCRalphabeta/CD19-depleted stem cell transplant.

The DNA is as follows: TGCGCCAGCAGCGACCTAGCGAAGAACACCGGGGAGCTGTTTTTT. This sequence encodes CASSDLAKNTGELFF. The V and J segments used are TRBV5-1 and TRBJ2-2; possibly the D gene is TRBD2, per 6 matching bases. The germline V gene supplies CDR1 SGHRS and CDR2 YFSETQ. There are 15 amino acids in the CDR3, from cysteine to phenylalanine inclusive. Of all the DNA, just the CDR3 is kept, 45 bases in frame from base 1. V is clipped by 4 bases and J by 1 base, and the sequence between their germline boundaries is 11 bases long.